This T cell receptor (beta chain) was observed in a study of blood T cell repertoires in COVID-19. Looking at the study overall: Specimens from acute and convalescent COVID-19 originated in the United States, Italy and Spain. Nucleic acid was either cDNA or gDNA, and it came from T cells, B-cell-depleted T cells, or PBMCs.

Original processing notes: Nucleated cell number was recorded as an estimate derived from reference gene primer amplification. The assay was immunoSEQ multiplex PCR, and TCRdb's table has in-frame clones only and misses some. V and J calls and clone size follow that table, whereas D and trimming were derived from the DNA. There are 150,000 or so clones in the sample; approximately 78% occur only once, and about a tenth lies in the top ten. V lost 0 bases, J lost 0 bases, and 6 bases lay in between. The germline CDR1 and CDR2 sequences are MNHNS and SASEGT. There are 15 residues in the CDR3. This rearrangement joins TRBV6-1 to TRBJ1-3, with no clear D. Sequences were obtained from peripheral blood. This sequence was found in a human donor in a cohort sampled during active COVID-19. The CDR3 spells CASSEAPSSGNTIYF. The CDR3 DNA follows: TGTGCCAGCAGTGAAGCTCCGAGCTCTGGAAACACCATATATTTT.